This TCR beta chain was sequenced during a study of identical twins. Findings and limits, study-wide: Analyses of zero insertions could be partly confounded by invariant MAIT and iNKT cells. Conclusions relied on cross-sectional statistical analysis, not following the same donors.

One entry per CDR3 protein results from TCRdb running MiXCR on the 5' RACE reads. The table shows about 530,000 distinct CDR3 sequences, with around 22% occurring only once. This CDR3 region has 14 residues. The ends lost 8 bases at V and 3 bases at J; junction bases unmatched: 6. This clonotype was observed a handful of times. Antigen: not known. The same data also contributed to another study, on yellow fever vaccine responses in identical twins.

The chain employs TRBV12-3 or TRBV12-4 and TRBJ2-2, with TRBD2 matching over 7 bases. This receptor was taken from a young woman in good health. What was sequenced was CD4+ T cells sorted from blood. The CDR3 DNA follows: TGTGCCAGCGGGATAGGACTAGACACCGGGGAGCTGTTTTTT. It is translated as CASGIGLDTGELFF.